Sequencing of this TCR beta chain was carried out in a study of blood T cell repertoires in COVID-19. Trimming stripped 0 bases from V and 2 bases from J, with 7 bases between. Germline values: CDR1 SGHNT, CDR2 YENEEA. The length of the CDR3 is 14 residues. Original methodology: Amplification with reference gene primers provided the estimates of nucleated cell counts. Sequencing used immunoSEQ multiplex PCR; TCRdb keeps in-frame clones, though not all of them. That table is the source of V, J and clone size, and D and trimming were worked out from the DNA. The repertoire holds about 150,000 clones, with roughly 80% as singletons.

Sample: peripheral blood. This sequence was found in a man in his 60s with acute or convalescent COVID-19. This sequence joins TRBV11-3 and TRBJ1-1; D call uncertain. The CDR3 nucleotides read TGTGCCAGCAGCTTAGATGGAGATAACACTGAAGCTTTCTTT. It is translated as CASSLDGDNTEAFF.